The present T cell receptor beta chain was sequenced within a study of CD8+ T cells in alopecia areata. Study-wide results and caveats: Mouse data revealed clearer TCR sharing than patient data did, a gap possibly tied to HLA.

As to this clone: The antigen is undetermined.

Indicated treatment: oral pan-JAK inhibitor, 5-10 mg twice daily. V shed 6 bases, J shed 14 bases, and the junction held 12 bases outside the gene matches. CDR1 is MNHEY, CDR2 SVGAGI, per germline. The length of the CDR3 is 14 residues. Reverse transcription of extracted RNA yielded cDNA, which provided the sequencing template. Clones were read by immunoSEQ multiplex PCR, and TCRdb kept only the in-frame ones, dropping some. This sample has some 190,000 clones; 60% occur once, and the top ten carry 1%. This chain uses TRBV6-5 with TRBJ1-6; 8 positions agree with TRBD1. The specimen was CD4+ T cells sorted from blood, collected at week 24, from a patient treated with tofacitinib. The TCR sequence derives from a human donor with alopecia areata. This CDR3 is CASSRQGAGGTLHF. In nucleotides, the CDR3 is TGTGCCAGCAGCCGTCAGGGGGCCGGGGGGACCCTCCACTTT.